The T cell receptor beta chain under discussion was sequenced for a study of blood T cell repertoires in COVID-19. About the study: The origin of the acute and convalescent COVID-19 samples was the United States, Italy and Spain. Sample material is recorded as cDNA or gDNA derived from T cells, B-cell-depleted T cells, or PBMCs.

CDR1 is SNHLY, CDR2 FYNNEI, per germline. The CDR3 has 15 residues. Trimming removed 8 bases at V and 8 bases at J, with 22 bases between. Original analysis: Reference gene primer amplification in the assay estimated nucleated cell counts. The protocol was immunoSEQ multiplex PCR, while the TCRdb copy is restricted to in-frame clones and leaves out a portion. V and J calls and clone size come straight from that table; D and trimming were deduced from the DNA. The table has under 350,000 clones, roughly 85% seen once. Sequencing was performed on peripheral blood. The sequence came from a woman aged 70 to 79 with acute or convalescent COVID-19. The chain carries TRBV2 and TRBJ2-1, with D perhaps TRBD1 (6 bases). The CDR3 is CASRASLGGWDEQFF. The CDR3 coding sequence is TGTGCCAGCCGGGCCTCTCTAGGGGGATGGGATGAGCAGTTCTTC.